The 10 T cell receptor beta chains below were found in one sample sequenced in a study of T cells in Graves' hyperthyroidism and ophthalmopathy. Amplified TCR beta CDR3 regions came from RNA transcripts. Carried out on the TCR CDR3, a first-round RT-PCR used the HTBI primer set. From the multiplex PCR reads, TCRdb called clonotypes with MiXCR, one entry per CDR3 protein. The top ten hold less than 30% of the sample, which has some 510,000 distinct CDR3 sequences, under 25% seen once. Sequencing was carried out using blood. Receptors originate from a man younger than 30 with Graves' hyperthyroidism.

Ten or more counts support this clonotype. V usage is TRBV12-3 or TRBV12-4 and J usage is TRBJ2-7, with D tentatively TRBD1 (5 bases). The CDR3 runs 12 residues. V lost 6 bases, J lost 3 bases, and 9 bases lay in between. The CDR3 loop is CASSAGFYEQYF. CDR3 nucleotides: TGTGCCAGCAGCGCAGGGTTCTACGAGCAGTACTTC.

This clonotype was detected many times. The CDR3 spells CASSLLETQYF. The CDR3 coding sequence is TGTGCCAGCAGTTTGCTCGAGACCCAGTACTTC. The genes are TRBV12-3 or TRBV12-4 and TRBJ2-5; D gene uncertain. Trimming took 3 bases from V and 5 from J, leaving 4 bases between them. The CDR3 has 11 residues.

This clonotype was observed at least ten times. The chain joins TRBV2 to TRBJ1-1; D is ambiguous. This CDR3 spans 13 amino acids. Per germline, CDR1 SNHLY and CDR2 FYNNEI. V gave up 6 bases and J gave up 6 bases, with 14 bases separating them. The CDR3 DNA sequence: TGTGCCAGCAGATTCTCGGTCCGGGCTGAAGCTTTCTTT. It yields the protein CASRFSVRAEAFF. The variable domain in full, completed from reference TRBV2 and TRBJ1-1, reads EPEVTQTPSHQVTQMGQEVILRCVPISNHLYFYWYRQILGQKVEFLVSFYNNEISEKSEIFDDQFSVERPDGSNFTLKIRSTKLEDSAMYFCASRFSVRAEAFFGQGTRLTVV.

In this sample, this clonotype turned up many times. The rearrangement links TRBV5-1 to TRBJ1-1; possible D gene TRBD1, 5 bases. Germline V gives CDR1 SGHRS, CDR2 YFSETQ. The CDR3 runs 12 residues. Trimming pared 0 bases from V and 7 bases from J, leaving 7 bases between. In DNA form, the CDR3 reads TGCGCCAGCAGCTTGGCAGGGTATGAAGCTTTCTTT. This codes for CASSLAGYEAFF.

This sequence joins TRBV12-3 or TRBV12-4 and TRBJ1-1; no clear D. Trimming removed 3 bases at V and 10 bases at J, with 9 bases between. This CDR3 is built from 11 residues. CDR3 residues: CASSFKGGAFF. The CDR3 DNA sequence: TGTGCCAGCAGTTTTAAGGGCGGAGCTTTCTTT.

This clonotype was counted a few times. The chain joins TRBV6-1 to TRBJ2-7; D might be TRBD1 (6 bases). The CDR3 is 12 residues long. CDR1 is MNHNS, CDR2 SASEGT, per germline. Trimming pared 6 bases from V and 10 bases from J, leaving 16 bases between. The CDR3 bases are TGTGCCAGCAGCCAAGGTACAGGGCGACAGTACTTC. It is translated as CASSQGTGRQYF.

Concerning this clonotype itself: Since no conserved phenylalanine or tryptophan closes the CDR3, a read error is the likely cause. This chain links TRBV12-3 or TRBV12-4 with TRBJ1-5; D is ambiguous. The CDR3 is 13 amino acids. V lost 6 bases to trimming and J lost 4 bases, with 10 bases between them. The CDR3 DNA follows: TGTGCCAGCAGGCGGACGGTTAATCAGCCCCAGCATCTT. Protein: CASRRTVNQPQHL.

This clonotype was detected many times. The junction departs from germline at one end; a sequencing error may be responsible. The chain has TRBV20-1 and TRBJ1-1; 11 bases map to TRBD1. CDR1 and CDR2 (germline): DFQATT, SNEGSKA (reference sequence). The CDR3 contains 12 residues. For the CDR3, the DNA is TGTTCGCCGGACAGGGGGCGGCCTGAAGCTTTCTTT. Translating gives CSPDRGRPEAFF.

In this sample, this clonotype turned up many times. This sequence joins TRBV12-3 or TRBV12-4 and TRBJ1-6; D uncertain. V lost 2 bases, J lost 1 base, and 0 bases lay in between. There are 13 residues in the CDR3. The CDR3 DNA reads TGTGCCAGCAGTTTATCCTATAATTCACCCCTCCACTTT. Encoded protein: CASSLSYNSPLHF.

Many counts were recorded for this clonotype. CDR3 residues: CASNHRGEDQPQHF. For the CDR3, the DNA is TGTGCCAGCAACCACAGGGGTGAAGATCAGCCCCAGCATTTT. The chain uses TRBV28 and TRBJ1-5; 7 nucleotides match TRBD1. V lost 7 bases and J lost 5; bases outside the gene matches: 8. Germline lookup yields CDR1 MDHEN and CDR2 SYDVKM. The CDR3 length is 14 residues.